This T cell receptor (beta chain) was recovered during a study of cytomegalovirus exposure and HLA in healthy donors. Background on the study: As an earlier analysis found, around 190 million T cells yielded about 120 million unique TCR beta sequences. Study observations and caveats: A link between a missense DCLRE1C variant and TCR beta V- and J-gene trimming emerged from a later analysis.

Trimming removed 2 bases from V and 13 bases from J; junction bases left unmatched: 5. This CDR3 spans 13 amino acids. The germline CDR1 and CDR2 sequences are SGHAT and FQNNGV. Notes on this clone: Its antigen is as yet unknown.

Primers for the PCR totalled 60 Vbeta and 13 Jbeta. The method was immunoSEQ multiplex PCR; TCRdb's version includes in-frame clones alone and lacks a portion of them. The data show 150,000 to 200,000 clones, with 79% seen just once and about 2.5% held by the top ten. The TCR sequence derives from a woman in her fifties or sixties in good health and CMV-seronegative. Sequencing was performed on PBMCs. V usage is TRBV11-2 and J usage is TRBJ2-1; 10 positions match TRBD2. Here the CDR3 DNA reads TGTGCCAGCAGCTTATTGGGACTAGCGCGTCAGTTCTTC. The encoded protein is CASSLLGLARQFF. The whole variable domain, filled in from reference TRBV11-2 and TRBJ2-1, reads EAGVAQSPRYKIIEKRQSVAFWCNPISGHATLYWYQQILGQGPKLLIQFQNNGVVDDSQLPKDRFSAERLKGVDSTLKIQPAKLEDSAVYLCASSLLGLARQFFGPGTRLTVL.